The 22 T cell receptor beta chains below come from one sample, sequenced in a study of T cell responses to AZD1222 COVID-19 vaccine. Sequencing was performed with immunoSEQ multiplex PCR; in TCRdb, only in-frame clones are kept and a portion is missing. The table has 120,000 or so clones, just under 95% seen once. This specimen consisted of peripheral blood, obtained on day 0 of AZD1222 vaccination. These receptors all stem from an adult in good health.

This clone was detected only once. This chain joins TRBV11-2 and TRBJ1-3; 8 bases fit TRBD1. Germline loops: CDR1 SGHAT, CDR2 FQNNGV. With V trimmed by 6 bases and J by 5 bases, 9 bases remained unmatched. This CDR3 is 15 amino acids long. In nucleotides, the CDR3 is TGTGCCAGCAGTCAAGGGACAGGTCTCAGAAACACCATATATTTT. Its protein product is CASSQGTGLRNTIYF.

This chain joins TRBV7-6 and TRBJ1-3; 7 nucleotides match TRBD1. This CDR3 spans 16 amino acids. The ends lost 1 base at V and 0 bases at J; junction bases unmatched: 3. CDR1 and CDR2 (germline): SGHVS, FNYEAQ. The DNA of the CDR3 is TGTGCCAGCAGCTTAGGACAGGGTAGCTCTGGAAACACCATATATTTT. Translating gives CASSLGQGSSGNTIYF.

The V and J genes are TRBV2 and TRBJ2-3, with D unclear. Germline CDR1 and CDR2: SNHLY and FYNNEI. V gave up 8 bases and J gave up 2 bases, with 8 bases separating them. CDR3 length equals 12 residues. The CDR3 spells CASSLHTDTQYF. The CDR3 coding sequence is TGTGCCAGCTCCTTGCACACAGATACGCAGTATTTT.

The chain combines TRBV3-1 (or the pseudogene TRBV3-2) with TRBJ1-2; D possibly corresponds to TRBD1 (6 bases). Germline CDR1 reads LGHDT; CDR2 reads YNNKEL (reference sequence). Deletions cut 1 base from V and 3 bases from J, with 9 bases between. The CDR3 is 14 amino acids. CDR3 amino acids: CASSQGKGDYGYTF. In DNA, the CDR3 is TGTGCCAGCAGCCAAGGCAAGGGGGACTATGGCTACACCTTC.

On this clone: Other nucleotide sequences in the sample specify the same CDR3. The CDR3 is CASSIPGGNTEAFF. The CDR3 DNA reads as TGTGCCAGTAGTATTCCGGGGGGCAACACTGAAGCTTTCTTT. The chain carries TRBV19 and TRBJ1-1; TRBD1 might be the D (6 bases). Trimming pared 3 bases from V and 2 bases from J, leaving 10 bases between. From germline, CDR1 is LNHDA and CDR2 SQIVND (reference sequence). This CDR3 comprises 14 residues.

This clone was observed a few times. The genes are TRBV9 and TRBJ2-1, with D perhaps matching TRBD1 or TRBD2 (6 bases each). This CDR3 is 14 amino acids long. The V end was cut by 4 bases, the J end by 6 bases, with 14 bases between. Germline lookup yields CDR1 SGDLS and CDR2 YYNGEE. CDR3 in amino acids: CASSPQGGSNEQFF. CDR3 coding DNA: TGTGCCAGCAGCCCCCAAGGGGGGAGCAATGAGCAGTTCTTC. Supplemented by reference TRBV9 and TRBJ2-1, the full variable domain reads DSGVTQTPKHLITATGQRVTLRCSPRSGDLSVYWYQQSLDQGLQFLIQYYNGEERAKGNILERFSAQQFPDLHSELNLSSLELGDSALYFCASSPQGGSNEQFFGPGTRLTVL.

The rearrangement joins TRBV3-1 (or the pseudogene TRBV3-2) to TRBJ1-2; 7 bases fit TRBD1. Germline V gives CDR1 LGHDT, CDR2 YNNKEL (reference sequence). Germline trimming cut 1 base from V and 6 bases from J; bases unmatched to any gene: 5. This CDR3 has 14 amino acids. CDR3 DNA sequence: TGTGCCAGCAGCCAAGCTCAGGGGGTAGATGGCTACACCTTC. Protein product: CASSQAQGVDGYTF.

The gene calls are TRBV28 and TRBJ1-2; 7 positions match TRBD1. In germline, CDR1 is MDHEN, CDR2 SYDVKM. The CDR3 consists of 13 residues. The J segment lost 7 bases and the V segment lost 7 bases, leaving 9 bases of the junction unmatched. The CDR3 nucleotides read TGTGCCAGCACTGACAGGGTAGCCCGTGGCTACACCTTC. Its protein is CASTDRVARGYTF.

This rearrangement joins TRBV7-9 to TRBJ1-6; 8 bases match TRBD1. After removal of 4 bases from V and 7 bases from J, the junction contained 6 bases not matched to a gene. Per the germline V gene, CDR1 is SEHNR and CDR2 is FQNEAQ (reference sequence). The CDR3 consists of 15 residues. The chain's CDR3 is CASSSDGQGNSPLHF. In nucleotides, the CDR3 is TGTGCCAGCAGCTCTGACGGACAGGGAAATTCACCCCTCCACTTT. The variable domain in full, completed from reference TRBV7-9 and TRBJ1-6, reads DTGVSQNPRHKITKRGQNVTFRCDPISEHNRLYWYRQTLGQGPEFLTYFQNEAQLEKSRLLSDRFSAERPKGSFSTLEIQRTEQGDSAMYLCASSSDGQGNSPLHFGNGTRLTVT.

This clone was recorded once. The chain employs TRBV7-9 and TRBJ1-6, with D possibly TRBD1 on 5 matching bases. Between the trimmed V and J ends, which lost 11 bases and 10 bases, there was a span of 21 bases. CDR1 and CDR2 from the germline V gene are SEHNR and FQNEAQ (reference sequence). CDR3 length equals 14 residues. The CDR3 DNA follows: TGTGCCGTGCTGGGGGGGGACCGAGAATCACCCCTCCACTTT. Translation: CAVLGGDRESPLHF.

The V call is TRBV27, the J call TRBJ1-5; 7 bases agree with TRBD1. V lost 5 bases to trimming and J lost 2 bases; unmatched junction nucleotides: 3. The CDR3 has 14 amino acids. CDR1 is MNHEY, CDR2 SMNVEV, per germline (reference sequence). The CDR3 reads CASSTRGGNQPQHF. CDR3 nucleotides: TGTGCCAGCAGTACCAGGGGGGGCAATCAGCCCCAGCATTTT.

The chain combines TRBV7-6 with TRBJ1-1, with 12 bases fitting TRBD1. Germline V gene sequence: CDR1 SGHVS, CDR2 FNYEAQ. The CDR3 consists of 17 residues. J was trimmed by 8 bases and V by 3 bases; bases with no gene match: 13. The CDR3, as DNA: TGTGCCAGCAGCTTCCCGCTAAATCCCGGGACAGGGGGCGAAGCTTTCTTT. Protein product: CASSFPLNPGTGGEAFF.

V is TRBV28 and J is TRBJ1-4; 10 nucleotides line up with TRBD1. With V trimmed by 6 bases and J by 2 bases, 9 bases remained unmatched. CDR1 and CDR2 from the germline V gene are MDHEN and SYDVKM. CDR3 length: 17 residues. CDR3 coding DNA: TGTGCCAGCAGCTCCGACAGGGGGCCAACCACTAATGAAAAACTGTTTTTT. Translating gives CASSSDRGPTTNEKLFF.

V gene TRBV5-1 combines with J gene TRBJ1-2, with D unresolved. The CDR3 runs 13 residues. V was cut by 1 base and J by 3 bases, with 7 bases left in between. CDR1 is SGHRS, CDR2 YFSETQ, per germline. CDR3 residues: CASSLKGYYGYTF. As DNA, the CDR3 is TGCGCCAGCAGCTTGAAGGGTTACTATGGCTACACCTTC.

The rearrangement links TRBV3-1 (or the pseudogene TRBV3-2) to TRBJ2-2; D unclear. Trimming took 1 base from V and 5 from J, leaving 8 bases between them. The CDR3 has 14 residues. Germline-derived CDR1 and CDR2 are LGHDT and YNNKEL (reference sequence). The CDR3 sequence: CASSQAGLTGELFF. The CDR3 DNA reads TGTGCCAGCAGCCAAGCGGGCTTGACCGGGGAGCTGTTTTTT.

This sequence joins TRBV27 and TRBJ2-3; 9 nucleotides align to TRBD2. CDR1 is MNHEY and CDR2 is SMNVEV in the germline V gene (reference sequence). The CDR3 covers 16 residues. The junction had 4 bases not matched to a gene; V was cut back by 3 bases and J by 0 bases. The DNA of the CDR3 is TGTGCCAGCAGTTTTGGGACTAGCCCTAGCACAGATACGCAGTATTTT. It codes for CASSFGTSPSTDTQYF.

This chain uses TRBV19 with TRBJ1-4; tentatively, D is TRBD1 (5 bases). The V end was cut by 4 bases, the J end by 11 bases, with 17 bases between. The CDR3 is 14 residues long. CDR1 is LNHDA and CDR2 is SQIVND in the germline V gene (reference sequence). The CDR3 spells CASSTGTGVLKLFF. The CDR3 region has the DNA TGTGCCAGTAGTACGGGGACCGGCGTGTTGAAACTGTTTTTT.

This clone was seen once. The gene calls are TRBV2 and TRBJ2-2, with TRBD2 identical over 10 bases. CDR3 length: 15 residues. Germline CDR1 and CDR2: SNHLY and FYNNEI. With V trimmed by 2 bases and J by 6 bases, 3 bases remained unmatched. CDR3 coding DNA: TGTGCCAGCAGTGAACAGCGGGGGGGCCCCGGGGAGCTGTTTTTT. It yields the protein CASSEQRGGPGELFF. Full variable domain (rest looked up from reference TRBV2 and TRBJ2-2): EPEVTQTPSHQVTQMGQEVILRCVPISNHLYFYWYRQILGQKVEFLVSFYNNEISEKSEIFDDQFSVERPDGSNFTLKIRSTKLEDSAMYFCASSEQRGGPGELFFGEGSRLTVL.

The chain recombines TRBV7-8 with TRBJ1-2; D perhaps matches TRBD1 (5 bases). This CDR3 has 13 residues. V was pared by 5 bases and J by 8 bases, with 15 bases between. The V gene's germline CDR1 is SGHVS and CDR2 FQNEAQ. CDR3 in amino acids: CASSPSSRDGYTF. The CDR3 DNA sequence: TGTGCCAGCAGCCCGAGCAGCCGGGACGGCTACACCTTC.

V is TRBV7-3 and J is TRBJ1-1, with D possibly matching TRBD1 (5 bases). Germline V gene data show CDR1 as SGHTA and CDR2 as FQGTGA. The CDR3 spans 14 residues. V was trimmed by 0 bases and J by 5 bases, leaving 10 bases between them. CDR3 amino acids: CASSLTGHPTEAFF. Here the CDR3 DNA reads TGTGCCAGCAGCTTAACAGGACACCCGACTGAAGCTTTCTTT.

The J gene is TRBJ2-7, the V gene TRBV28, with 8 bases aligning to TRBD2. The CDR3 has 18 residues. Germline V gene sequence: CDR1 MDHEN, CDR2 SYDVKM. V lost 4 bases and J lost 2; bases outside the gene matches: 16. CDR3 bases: TGTGCCAGCAGTTACCCTCGGGAAGAGCGGGGGTCTCCCTACGAGCAGTACTTC. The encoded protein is CASSYPREERGSPYEQYF. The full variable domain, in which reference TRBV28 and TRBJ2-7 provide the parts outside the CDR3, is DVKVTQSSRYLVKRTGEKVFLECVQDMDHENMFWYRQDPGLGLRLIYFSYDVKMKEKGDIPEGYSVSREKKERFSLILESASTNQTSMYLCASSYPREERGSPYEQYFGPGTRLTVT.

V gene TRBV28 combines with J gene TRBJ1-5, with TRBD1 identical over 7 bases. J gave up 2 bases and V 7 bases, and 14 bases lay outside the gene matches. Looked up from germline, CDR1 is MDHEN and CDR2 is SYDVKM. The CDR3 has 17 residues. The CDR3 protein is CASISTGSGLRNQPQHF. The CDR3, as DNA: TGTGCCAGCATATCGACAGGGAGTGGGCTTCGCAATCAGCCCCAGCATTTT. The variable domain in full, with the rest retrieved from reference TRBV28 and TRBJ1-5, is DVKVTQSSRYLVKRTGEKVFLECVQDMDHENMFWYRQDPGLGLRLIYFSYDVKMKEKGDIPEGYSVSREKKERFSLILESASTNQTSMYLCASISTGSGLRNQPQHFGDGTRLSIL.